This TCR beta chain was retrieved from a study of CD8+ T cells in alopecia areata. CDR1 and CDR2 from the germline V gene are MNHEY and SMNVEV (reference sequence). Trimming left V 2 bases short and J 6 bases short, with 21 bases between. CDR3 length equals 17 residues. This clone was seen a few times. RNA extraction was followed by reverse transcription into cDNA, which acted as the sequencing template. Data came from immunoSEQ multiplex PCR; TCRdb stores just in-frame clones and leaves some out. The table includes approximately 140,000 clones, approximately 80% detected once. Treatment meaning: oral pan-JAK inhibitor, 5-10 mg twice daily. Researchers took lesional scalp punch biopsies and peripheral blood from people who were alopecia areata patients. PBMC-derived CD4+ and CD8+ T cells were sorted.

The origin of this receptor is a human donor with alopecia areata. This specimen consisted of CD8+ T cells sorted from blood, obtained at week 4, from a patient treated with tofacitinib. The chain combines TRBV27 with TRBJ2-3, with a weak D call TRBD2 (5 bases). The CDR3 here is CASSLRSWTPAGDTQYF. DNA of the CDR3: TGTGCCAGCAGTTTACGTAGCTGGACTCCCGCCGGGGATACGCAGTATTTT.